This TCR beta chain was identified in a study of shared clonotypes between healthy human individuals. About this clone: Its cognate antigen is unknown.

Subsets obtained from CD4+ cells comprised CD45RA+ naive and CD45RA-negative memory cells. Study-wide findings and caveats: Clonotypes shared by all four donors outscored non-shared clonotypes in generation probability.

The deep-level immunoSEQ assay was used. Per the original methods: From ImmunoSEQ came sequences covering only the junction and carrying no quality scores, so filtering differed. Generated by immunoSEQ multiplex PCR, the TCRdb table keeps only in-frame clones and is missing some. That table is the source of V, J and clone size, and D and trimming were worked out from the DNA. The sample shows about 2.4 million clones, over 85% of them seen only once. CDR1 is MNHEY, CDR2 SVGAGI, per germline. This CDR3 is built from 16 residues. J gave up 0 bases and V 4 bases, and 7 bases lay outside the gene matches.

This TCR came from a man aged 18 to 30 in good health. Some clones in this sample may be carry-over from other donors' samples. The specimen sequenced was naive CD4+ T cells from PBMCs. Subset denoted: CD45RA+ positively selected. This sequence joins TRBV6-5 and TRBJ1-1; TRBD1 agrees at 8 bases. Here the CDR3 reads CASSSGTGRLNTEAFF. The CDR3 DNA is TGTGCCAGCAGTTCGGGGACAGGCCGGTTGAACACTGAAGCTTTCTTT.